These 21 T cell receptor beta chains originate from one sample sequenced in a study of CD8 T cells in Susac syndrome. The RNA input was about 0.45 to 1 ug, and it was reverse transcribed with random hexamers. TCRdb analysed the immunoSEQ multiplex PCR reads with MiXCR anew, one entry per CDR3 protein. The repertoire consists of 84,000 or so distinct CDR3 sequences, with roughly 94% occurring once and the leading ten covering over 0.35%. The sequencing sample was made of CD8+ T cells from PBMCs. These receptors came from a human donor with Susac syndrome.

The V gene is TRBV20-1, the J gene TRBJ2-5; D possibly uses TRBD1 or TRBD2 (5 bases each). The CDR3 has 13 residues. The germline V gene encodes CDR1 DFQATT and CDR2 SNEGSKA (reference sequence). Trimming stripped 1 base from V and 3 bases from J, with 9 bases between. Here the CDR3 reads CSARALGEETQYF. CDR3 in DNA: TGCAGTGCTAGAGCGCTGGGGGAAGAGACCCAGTACTTC.

The chain recombines TRBV30 with TRBJ1-2, with 10 bases lining up with TRBD1. The ends lost 8 bases at V and 7 bases at J; junction bases unmatched: 1. Germline loops: CDR1 GTSNPN, CDR2 SVGIG (reference sequence). There are 10 residues in the CDR3. In DNA form, the CDR3 reads TGTGCCGGGACAGGGGTTGGCTACACCTTC. Encoded protein: CAGTGVGYTF.

The CDR3 nucleotides are TGTGCCAGCAGTGACGGTGGGCTAGATACGCAGTATTTT. Its translation: CASSDGGLDTQYF. J is TRBJ2-3 and V is TRBV6-4, with unresolved D. This CDR3 has 13 residues. Germline CDR1 MRHNA, CDR2 SNTAGT. Between the trimmed V and J ends, which lost 2 bases and 5 bases, there was a span of 8 bases.

The CDR3 region has the DNA TGCAGCGTTGTTGCCCCGAACACCGGGGAGCTGTTTTTT. Protein product: CSVVAPNTGELFF. The chain uses TRBV29-1 and TRBJ2-2, with no clear D. The CDR3 totals 13 residues. The germline CDR1 and CDR2 sequences are SQVTM and ANQGSEA. Trimming stripped 4 bases from V and 0 bases from J, with 6 bases between.

This clonotype was observed a handful of times. V is TRBV7-9 and J is TRBJ2-7, with a weak D call TRBD1 (5 bases). Germline V gene data show CDR1 as SEHNR and CDR2 as FQNEAQ (reference sequence). The CDR3 length is 16 residues. The V gene lost 0 bases and the J gene lost 2 bases, with 14 bases spanning the gap. DNA for the CDR3: TGTGCCAGCAGCTTAGCGCAGGGCCCCGCGGCCTACGAGCAGTACTTC. It translates to CASSLAQGPAAYEQYF.

This clonotype was seen only once. The chain recombines TRBV12-3 or TRBV12-4 with TRBJ2-5; 8 bases match TRBD2. The CDR3 contains 15 residues. V lost 6 bases and J lost 0; bases outside the gene matches: 6. CDR3 coding DNA: TGTGCCAGCAGCAGTAGCGGGATGAACCAAGAGACCCAGTACTTC. Translating gives CASSSSGMNQETQYF.

The chain couples TRBV20-1 to TRBJ1-5; 7 bases map to TRBD1. This CDR3 has 14 amino acids. Per germline, CDR1 DFQATT and CDR2 SNEGSKA (reference sequence). The junction had 7 bases not matched to a gene; V was cut back by 3 bases and J by 5 bases. The DNA of the CDR3 is TGCAGTGCTAGGGAGGGGGCGGTGGATCAGCCCCAGCATTTT. Its translation is CSAREGAVDQPQHF.

The genes are TRBV9 and TRBJ1-2; unclear D gene. V was clipped by 0 bases and J by 3 bases, with 6 bases between them. The CDR3 spans 13 residues. The germline CDR1 and CDR2 sequences are SGDLS and YYNGEE. For the CDR3, the DNA is TGTGCCAGCAGCGTAGCCACTGACTATGGCTACACCTTC. Translating gives CASSVATDYGYTF.

This sequence joins TRBV15 and TRBJ1-5, with TRBD1 matching over 10 bases. The ends lost 9 bases at V and 1 base at J; junction bases unmatched: 3. The germline gives CDR1 LNHNV, CDR2 YYDKDF (reference sequence). CDR3 length equals 14 residues. The CDR3 here is CATGDRGSNQPQHF. Written as DNA, the CDR3 is TGTGCCACTGGGGACAGGGGAAGCAATCAGCCCCAGCATTTT.

This clonotype was picked up a small number of times. The chain links TRBV6-5 to TRBJ1-2, with D perhaps matching TRBD1 (5 bases). V lost 0 bases and J lost 8, with 10 bases in between. Germline lookup yields CDR1 MNHEY and CDR2 SVGAGI. The length of the CDR3 is 13 residues. The CDR3, as DNA: TGTGCCAGCAGTTACTCGGGAGGGACCGGCTACACCTTC. Translation: CASSYSGGTGYTF.

Only one count was recorded for this clonotype. The genes are TRBV28 and TRBJ2-3; D is uncertain. The CDR3 contains 12 residues. The germline V gene has CDR1 MDHEN and CDR2 SYDVKM. V was cut by 8 bases and J by 2 bases, with 8 bases left in between. As DNA, the CDR3 is TGTGCCAGCCGGCGCCTCACAGATACGCAGTATTTT. Protein: CASRRLTDTQYF.

This sequence joins TRBV4-2 and TRBJ2-2; the D is unclear. The CDR3 runs to 13 residues. Deletions cut 4 bases from V and 6 bases from J, with 9 bases between. Germline loops: CDR1 LGHNA, CDR2 YNFKEQ. CDR3 in DNA: TGTGCCAGCAGCCCAGAGGCCGCCGGGGAGCTGTTTTTT. Translating it yields CASSPEAAGELFF.

V usage is TRBV6-5 and J usage is TRBJ1-2; no clear D gene. CDR3 size: 13 residues. CDR1 and CDR2 (germline): MNHEY, SVGAGI. V lost 3 bases, J lost 7 bases, and 12 bases lay in between. The CDR3 sequence: CASSYTARGGYTF. CDR3 coding DNA: TGTGCCAGCAGTTATACGGCTCGGGGTGGCTACACCTTC.

The V and J genes are TRBV20-1 and TRBJ1-2; 8 bases agree with TRBD1. Germline-derived CDR1 and CDR2 are DFQATT and SNEGSKA (reference sequence). V lost 0 bases, J lost 4 bases, and 4 bases stayed unmatched. The CDR3 extends over 14 amino acids. The DNA of the CDR3 is TGCAGTGCTAGAGATCCGGGACAGGTCTATGGCTACACCTTC. It translates to CSARDPGQVYGYTF.

The chain recombines TRBV30 with TRBJ2-1; TRBD2 matches at 12 bases. The CDR3 loop spans 16 amino acids. The germline gives CDR1 GTSNPN, CDR2 SVGIG (reference sequence). The J segment lost 8 bases and the V segment lost 3 bases, leaving 11 bases of the junction unmatched. The CDR3 protein is CAWSSTTSGRWYEQFF. In DNA, the CDR3 is TGTGCCTGGAGCTCCACGACTAGCGGGAGATGGTATGAGCAGTTCTTC.

The rearrangement joins TRBV9 to TRBJ1-1; no clear D. The V and J ends lost 0 bases and 2 bases respectively, with 8 bases between them. The germline V gene encodes CDR1 SGDLS and CDR2 YYNGEE. The CDR3 has 14 amino acids. The CDR3: CASSVGSSNTEAFF. In DNA, the CDR3 is TGTGCCAGCAGCGTAGGATCATCAAACACTGAAGCTTTCTTT.

The chain is built from TRBV11-2 and TRBJ2-2; possibly TRBD1 for D (6 bases). V dropped 3 bases and J dropped 8 bases, with 7 bases sitting between them. This CDR3 has 12 residues. Germline V gene lookup returns CDR1 SGHAT and CDR2 FQNNGV. CDR3 DNA sequence: TGTGCCAGCAGCTTCACAGGGGGGGAGCTGTTTTTT. Protein: CASSFTGGELFF.

The genes are TRBV12-3 or TRBV12-4 and TRBJ1-5, with D tentatively TRBD1 (5 bases). Trimming removed 0 bases from V and 5 bases from J, with 5 bases in between. This CDR3 spans 13 amino acids. The CDR3 nucleotides are TGTGCCAGCAGTTTAGCAGGGGATCAGCCCCAGCATTTT. It translates to CASSLAGDQPQHF.

J is TRBJ2-4 and V is TRBV3-1; 8 nucleotides agree with TRBD1. The V and J ends lost 2 bases and 5 bases, in that order; junction bases with no gene match: 5. The CDR3 loop spans 15 amino acids. Germline V gene lookup returns CDR1 LGHDT and CDR2 YNNKEL (reference sequence). CDR3 DNA: TGTGCCAGCAGCCAAACCGACAGGGGAGAAAACATTCAGTACTTC. Encoded protein: CASSQTDRGENIQYF.

The rearrangement links TRBV3-1 to TRBJ1-5; unclear D gene. V was shortened by 0 bases and J by 5 bases, with 5 bases between the two germline ends. The germline gives CDR1 LGHDT, CDR2 YNNKEL (reference sequence). This CDR3 comprises 13 residues. CDR3 in DNA: TGTGCCAGCAGCCAAGATCCCGATCAGCCCCAGCATTTT. As protein: CASSQDPDQPQHF.

The chain links TRBV4-3 to TRBJ2-3; D may be TRBD1 (5 bases). The CDR3 spans 18 residues. Per germline, CDR1 LGHNA and CDR2 YSLEER. V was clipped by 0 bases and J by 3 bases, with 19 bases between them. CDR3 in amino acids: CASSQERDSQPPTDTQYF. CDR3 DNA sequence: TGCGCCAGCAGCCAAGAACGCGACAGTCAGCCCCCTACAGATACGCAGTATTTT.